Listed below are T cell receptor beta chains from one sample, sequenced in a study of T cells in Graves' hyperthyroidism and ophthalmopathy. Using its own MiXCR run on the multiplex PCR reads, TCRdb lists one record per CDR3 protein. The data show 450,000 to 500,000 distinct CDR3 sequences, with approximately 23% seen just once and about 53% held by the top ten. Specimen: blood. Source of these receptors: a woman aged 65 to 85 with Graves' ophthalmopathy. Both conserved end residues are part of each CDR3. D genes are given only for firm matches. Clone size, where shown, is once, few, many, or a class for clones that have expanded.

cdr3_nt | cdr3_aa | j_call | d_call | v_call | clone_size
TGTGCCAGCAGCTACGACAGCCAGCAGTTCTTC | CASSYDSQQFF | TRBJ2-1 | . | TRBV2 | many
TGTGCCAGCAGTGTTTGGGGGGGCACTGAAGCTTTCTTT | CASSVWGGTEAFF | TRBJ1-1 | . | TRBV27 | few
TGTGCCAGCAGCCAACGGACCACAAAACTCTACAATGAGCAGTTCTTC | CASSQRTTKLYNEQFF | TRBJ2-1 | . | TRBV3-1 | few
TGTGCCAGCAGTTTCGGGACAGGTATTATCTACGAGCAGTACTTC | CASSFGTGIIYEQYF | TRBJ2-7 | TRBD1 | TRBV12-3/TRBV12-4 | .
TGTGCCAGCCGGCCTTTCGAGCAAAACACCATATATTTT | CASRPFEQNTIYF | TRBJ1-3 | . | TRBV6-1 | .
TGCAGTGCCCTACTCGGGACTGGGTACGAGCAGTACTTC | CSALLGTGYEQYF | TRBJ2-7 | . | TRBV20-1 | few
TGTGCCAGCAGTAGTAACAATCAGGCCCAGCATTTT | CASSSNNQAQHF | TRBJ1-5 | . | TRBV6-2/TRBV6-3 | once
TGTGCCAGCAGCTTGCCCGGGGGTAATTTTAATGAGCAGTTCTTC | CASSLPGGNFNEQFF | TRBJ2-1 | . | TRBV5-5 | few
TGTGCCAGCCCCGAAAGATACGAGCGGCCTGCGAACACCGGGGAGCTGTTTTTT | CASPERYERPANTGELFF | TRBJ2-2 | . | TRBV6-1 | many
TGCAGTGCTAGAGGAACAGGGTTCCCTGAAGCTTTCTTT | CSARGTGFPEAFF | TRBJ1-1 | . | TRBV20-1 | many
TGTGCCAGCAGCGTGTTCGGGGGCTCGAACACCGGGGAGCTGTTTTTT | CASSVFGGSNTGELFF | TRBJ2-2 | . | TRBV9 | .
TGCAGCGGCGGGCGGGTCAGCACAGATACGCAGTATTTT | CSGGRVSTDTQYF | TRBJ2-3 | . | TRBV29-1 | few
TGTGCCAGCAGCCGACAGGGAGAGACCCAGTACTTC | CASSRQGETQYF | TRBJ2-5 | TRBD1 | TRBV7-3 | few
TGTGCCACAGGGAGCTCCTACAATGGGCAGTTCTTC | CATGSSYNGQFF | TRBJ2-1 | . | TRBV30 | .
TGTGCCAGCGTCTCTGTGGGGGGAGGGGAGCTGTTTTTT | CASVSVGGGELFF | TRBJ2-2 | . | TRBV12-3/TRBV12-4 | many
TGTGCCAGCAGCTTGGGGACAATAAGTGAAAAACTGTTTTTT | CASSLGTISEKLFF | TRBJ1-4 | . | TRBV7-2 | few